This T cell receptor (beta chain) was recovered during a study of blood T cell repertoires in COVID-19. Study as a whole: The study drew acute and convalescent COVID-19 samples from the United States, Italy and Spain. Sources were T cells, B-cell-depleted T cells, or PBMCs; the material itself was cDNA or gDNA.

V lost 5 bases to trimming and J lost 3 bases; unmatched junction nucleotides: 8. CDR3 length: 16 amino acids. Germline CDR1 SEHNR, CDR2 FQNEAQ (reference sequence). Produced via immunoSEQ multiplex PCR; TCRdb's table is partial and in-frame only. The table has around 340,000 clones, 80% to 90% seen once. This TCR was recovered from a woman between 35 and 50 years old with acute COVID-19. Sequencing was carried out using PBMCs or T cells enriched from blood (not recorded which). The gene calls are TRBV7-9 and TRBJ1-5; 9 bases are shared with TRBD1. CDR3 nucleotide sequence: TGTGCCAGCAGCGGTGGACAGGGGAGTGACAATCAGCCCCAGCATTTT. Protein sequence: CASSGGQGSDNQPQHF.